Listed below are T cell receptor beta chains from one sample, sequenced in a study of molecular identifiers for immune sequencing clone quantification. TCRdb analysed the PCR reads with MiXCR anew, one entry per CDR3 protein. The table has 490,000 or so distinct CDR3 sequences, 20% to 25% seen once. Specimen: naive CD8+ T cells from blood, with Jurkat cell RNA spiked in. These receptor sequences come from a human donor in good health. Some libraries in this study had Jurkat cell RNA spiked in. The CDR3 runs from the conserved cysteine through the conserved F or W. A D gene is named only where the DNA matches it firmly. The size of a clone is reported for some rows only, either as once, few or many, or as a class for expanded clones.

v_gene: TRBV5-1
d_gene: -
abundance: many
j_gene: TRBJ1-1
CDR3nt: TGCGCCAGCAGCCCCGTGGGGGGGGAAGCTTTCTTT
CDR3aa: CASSPVGGEAFF

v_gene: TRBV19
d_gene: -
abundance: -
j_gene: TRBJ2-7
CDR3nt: TGTGCCAGTAGTATCTCGGACAGCTGGAACTACGAGCAGTACTTC
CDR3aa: CASSISDSWNYEQYF

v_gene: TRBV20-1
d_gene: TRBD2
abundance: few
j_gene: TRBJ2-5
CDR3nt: TGCAGTGCTAGAGACGAGCGCGGGACTAGTGTTGTGGAGACCCAGTACTTC
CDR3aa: CSARDERGTSVVETQYF

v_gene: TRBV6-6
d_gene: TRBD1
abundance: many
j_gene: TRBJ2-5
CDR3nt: TGTGCCAGCAGTTACTCCATCACCGGGACAGGGGACTTTCTTCCACAAGAGACCCAGTACTTC
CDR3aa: CASSYSITGTGDFLPQETQYF

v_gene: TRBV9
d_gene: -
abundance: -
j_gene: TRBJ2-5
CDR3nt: TGTGCCAGCAGCGCATACGGGGGAGAGACCCAGTACTTC
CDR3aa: CASSAYGGETQYF

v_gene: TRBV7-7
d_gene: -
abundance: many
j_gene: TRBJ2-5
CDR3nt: TGTGCCAGCAGCAAAGAACCCCAGGGGTTGAGTGAGACCCAGTACTTC
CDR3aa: CASSKEPQGLSETQYF

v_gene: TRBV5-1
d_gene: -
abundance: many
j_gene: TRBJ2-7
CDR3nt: TGCGCCAGCAGCCCGATGTATTCCTACGAGCAGTACTTC
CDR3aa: CASSPMYSYEQYF

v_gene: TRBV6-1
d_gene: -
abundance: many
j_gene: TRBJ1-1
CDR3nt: TGTGCTATCCTACCCTTCTGGAACACTGAAGCTTTCTTT
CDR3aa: CAILPFWNTEAFF

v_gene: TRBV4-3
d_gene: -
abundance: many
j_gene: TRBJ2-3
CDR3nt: TGCGCCAGCACCCCAAGTTGGCTGGCAACTAGCACAGATACGCAGTATTTT
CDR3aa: CASTPSWLATSTDTQYF

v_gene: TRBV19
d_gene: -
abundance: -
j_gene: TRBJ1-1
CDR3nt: TGTGCCAGCGGACAAGTTAACACTGAAGCTTTCTTT
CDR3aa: CASGQVNTEAFF

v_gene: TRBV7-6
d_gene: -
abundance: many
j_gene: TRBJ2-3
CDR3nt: TGTGCCAGCAGCCGGGTCCTGGGTACAGATACGCAGTATTTT
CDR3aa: CASSRVLGTDTQYF

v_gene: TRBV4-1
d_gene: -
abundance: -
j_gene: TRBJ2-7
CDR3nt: TGCGCCAGCAGCCAAGTGCCGAGTCACTCCTACGAGCAGTACTTC
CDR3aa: CASSQVPSHSYEQYF

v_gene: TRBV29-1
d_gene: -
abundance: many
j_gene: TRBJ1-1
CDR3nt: TGCAGCCCGACGACGGACATGAACACTGAAGCTTTCTTT
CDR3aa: CSPTTDMNTEAFF

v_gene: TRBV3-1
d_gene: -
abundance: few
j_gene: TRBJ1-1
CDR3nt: TGTGCCAGCAGCCCCCGGTGGAGTGAGAACACTGAAGCTTTCTTT
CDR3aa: CASSPRWSENTEAFF

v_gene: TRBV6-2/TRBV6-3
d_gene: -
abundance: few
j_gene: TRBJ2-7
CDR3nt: TGTGCCAGCAGCCAACCCGGGACCCCGCTGGGAGAGCAGTACTTC
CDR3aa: CASSQPGTPLGEQYF

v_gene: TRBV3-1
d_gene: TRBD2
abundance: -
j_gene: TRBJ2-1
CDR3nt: TGTGCCAGCAGCCAAGGTCAAGCGGGAGGGCCAGATGAGCAGTTCTTC
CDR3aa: CASSQGQAGGPDEQFF

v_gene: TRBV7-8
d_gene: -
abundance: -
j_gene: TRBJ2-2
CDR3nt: TGTGCCAGCAGCTTAGCCCGTGAGGGGGCGAACACCGGGGAGCTGTTTTTT
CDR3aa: CASSLAREGANTGELFF

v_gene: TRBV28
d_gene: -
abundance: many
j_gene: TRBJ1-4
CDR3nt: TGTGCCAGCAGTCTCCAGGGCCTGGTAGGGGAAAAACTGTTTTTT
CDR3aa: CASSLQGLVGEKLFF

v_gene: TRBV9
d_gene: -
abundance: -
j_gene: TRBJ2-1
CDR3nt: TGTGCCAGCAGCGGTGGCGGGGAGTCCCCCAATGAGCAGTTCTTC
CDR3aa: CASSGGGESPNEQFF

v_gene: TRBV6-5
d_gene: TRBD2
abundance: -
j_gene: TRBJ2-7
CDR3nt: TGTGCCAGCAGACGCCAACCGGGACTAGCGGAAATTAGCTCCTACGAGCAGTACTTC
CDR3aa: CASRRQPGLAEISSYEQYF

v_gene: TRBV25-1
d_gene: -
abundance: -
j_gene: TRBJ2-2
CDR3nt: TGTGCCAGCAGTGGAGGCGGGGAGCTGTTTTTT
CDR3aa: CASSGGGELFF

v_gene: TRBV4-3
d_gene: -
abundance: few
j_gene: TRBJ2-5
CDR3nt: TGCGCCAGCAGCCAATACACGGTCGGGGAGACCCAGTACTTC
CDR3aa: CASSQYTVGETQYF

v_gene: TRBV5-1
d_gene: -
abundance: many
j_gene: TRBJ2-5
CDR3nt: TGCGCCAGCAGCTTGGCGTCAGGGCTGGAGACCCAGTACTTC
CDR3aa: CASSLASGLETQYF

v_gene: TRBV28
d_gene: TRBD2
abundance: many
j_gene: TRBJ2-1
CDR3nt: TGTGCCAGCAGTTTAGGGGGGAGGGCCAGGAATGAGCAGTTCTTC
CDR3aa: CASSLGGRARNEQFF

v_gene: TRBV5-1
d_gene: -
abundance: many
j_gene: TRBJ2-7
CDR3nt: TGCGCCAGCAGCTTGGTGTCTAGCAGCCTCGACGAGCAGTACTTC
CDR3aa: CASSLVSSSLDEQYF

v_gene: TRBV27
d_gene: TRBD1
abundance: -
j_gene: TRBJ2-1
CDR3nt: TGTGCCAGCAGTTCCGGGACAGGGGCCTACAATGAGCAGTTCTTC
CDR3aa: CASSSGTGAYNEQFF

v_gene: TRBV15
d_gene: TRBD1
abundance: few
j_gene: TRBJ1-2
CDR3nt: TGTGCCACCAGCAGAGATAGGGACAGGGGACCTGGCTACACCTTC
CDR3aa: CATSRDRDRGPGYTF

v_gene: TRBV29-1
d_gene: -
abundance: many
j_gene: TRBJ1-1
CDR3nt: TGCAGCGTTCAACTGCACGGGTTCGGCGCCACTGAAGCTTTCTTT
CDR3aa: CSVQLHGFGATEAFF